This is a list of T cell receptor beta chains from one sample in a study of human T cells and chemical hapten exposure. TCRdb analysed the 5' RACE reads with MiXCR anew, one entry per CDR3 protein. The top ten clones hold about 6.5% of a sample with tens of thousands of distinct CDR3 sequences, less than 20% of them seen once. These receptor sequences come from a female donor in good health. Both conserved end residues are trimmed from each CDR3. A D gene is named only where the DNA matches it firmly.

TRBJ2-1	TRBV2	NA	12	ASRVTSRAQEQF
TRBJ2-6	TRBV18	TRBD1	14	ASSLTGVAGANVLT
TRBJ2-2	TRBV3-1	NA	13	ASSQDSGGTGELF
TRBJ1-5	TRBV30	NA	11	AWSLTTAQPQH
TRBJ2-1	TRBV6-2/TRBV6-3	TRBD2	12	ASTSGGIYNEQF
TRBJ2-6	TRBV7-2	TRBD2	15	ASSVSGRSSGANVLT
TRBJ2-6	TRBV28	NA	10	AIGSGANVLT
TRBJ2-6	TRBV6-1	NA	13	ASSEWGAGANVLT
TRBJ1-1	TRBV6-2/TRBV6-3	NA	11	ASSWAENTEAF
TRBJ2-7	TRBV5-1	TRBD2	14	ASSLNTGRGTYEQY
TRBJ2-3	TRBV7-2	NA	11	ASSLARTDTQY
TRBJ2-4	TRBV20-1	TRBD1	12	SARRTDRGEVQY
TRBJ2-5	TRBV5-5	NA	13	ASSLGQLSQETQY
TRBJ2-3	TRBV29-1	NA	10	SALLGTDTQY
TRBJ2-1	TRBV6-2/TRBV6-3	NA	10	ASSSEYNEQF
TRBJ2-7	TRBV12-5	NA	10	ASGLAQTEQY
TRBJ2-5	TRBV28	TRBD1	11	ASKGTGVETQY
TRBJ2-7	TRBV5-1	NA	13	ASSSGLLGSYEQY
TRBJ2-7	TRBV30	NA	10	AWKGSSYEQY
TRBJ2-3	TRBV28	NA	15	ASSGRESHRGTDTQY
TRBJ2-3	TRBV6-1	NA	15	ASSELGASTGTDTQY
TRBJ2-1	TRBV20-1	TRBD1	11	SAHRGSYNEQF
TRBJ1-5	TRBV7-9	NA	11	ASSLVGGQPQH
TRBJ2-1	TRBV10-1	TRBD2	18	ASYRASGRAKGLTYNEQF
TRBJ2-7	TRBV9	TRBD1	12	ASSPGQGAYEQY
TRBJ1-2	TRBV7-9	NA	13	ASSLESLTFYGYT
TRBJ2-1	TRBV3-1	TRBD2	16	ASSRRDTSGRTHNEQF
TRBJ2-1	TRBV2	TRBD2	10	ASSAALAGRF
TRBJ2-3	TRBV9	NA	13	ASSVASLLTDTQY
TRBJ1-4	TRBV28	NA	14	ASSPSLGVGNEKLF
TRBJ1-1	TRBV27	NA	10	ASSWRGGEAF
TRBJ2-3	TRBV2	TRBD2	12	ASSRAGGPDTQY
TRBJ1-6	TRBV20-1	NA	10	SAKEPDSPLH
TRBJ2-6	TRBV2	TRBD1	14	ASKGQGASGANVLT
TRBJ1-1	TRBV12-3/TRBV12-4	NA	12	ASSQGTVNTEAF
TRBJ2-7	TRBV7-9	NA	14	ASSLSPRSSSYEQY
TRBJ1-4	TRBV7-2	TRBD1	13	ASSPTLDRGEKLF
TRBJ2-7	TRBV12-3/TRBV12-4	TRBD2	12	ASSAGGLPYEQY
TRBJ1-1	TRBV20-1	NA	11	SATSREDTEAF
TRBJ2-1	TRBV4-1	TRBD2	15	ASSQDQAGGPRNEQF
TRBJ1-4	TRBV20-1	NA	13	SATRGSGGNEKLF
TRBJ2-5	TRBV29-1	TRBD1	12	SVEPDRLRETQY
TRBJ1-5	TRBV7-8	NA	14	ASSLPGAAINQPQH
TRBJ1-5	TRBV10-3	NA	10	AISEENQPQH
TRBJ2-1	TRBV20-1	TRBD2	9	SPGGVNEQF
TRBJ1-4	TRBV5-1	NA	12	ASSLERANEKLF
TRBJ2-4	TRBV20-1	TRBD1	12	SAPGQLAKNIQY
TRBJ1-2	TRBV5-4	TRBD1	17	ASSLTAGTGIFPNYGYT
TRBJ2-2	TRBV6-6	TRBD2	14	ASTDRGGTNTGELF
TRBJ1-5	TRBV6-2/TRBV6-3	TRBD1	16	ASSSDRGAERSNQPQH